A single sample is the source of the 26 T cell receptor beta chains below, sequenced in a study of T cells in Graves' hyperthyroidism and ophthalmopathy. From RNA transcripts, TCR beta CDR3 regions were amplified. With the HTBI primer set, the TCR CDR3 went through a first round of RT-PCR. One entry per CDR3 protein, called by TCRdb with MiXCR from the multiplex PCR reads. Among hundreds of thousands of distinct CDR3 sequences, around 13% were seen once, and the ten largest hold roughly 10%. The sequenced sample was blood. These receptors were taken from a woman younger than 30 with Graves' hyperthyroidism.

This clonotype was picked up many times. The genes are TRBV24-1 and TRBJ2-1; perhaps D is TRBD1 or TRBD2 (5 bases each). The V and J ends lost 3 bases and 5 bases respectively, with 10 bases between them. CDR3 length: 14 amino acids. CDR1 KGHDR and CDR2 SFDVKD come from the germline V gene. CDR3 in DNA: TGTGCCACCAGTGATCCGGGACCGAACAATGAGCAGTTCTTC. It is translated as CATSDPGPNNEQFF.

The CDR3 DNA reads TGTGCCAGCAGTTTATATGGAGCCCAGTCCCTCCACTTT. Translating gives CASSLYGAQSLHF. The chain uses TRBV12-3 or TRBV12-4 and TRBJ1-6; D gene uncertain. The CDR3 runs 13 residues. The V end lost 2 bases, the J end lost 14 bases, and 13 bases lay between the germline ends.

This clonotype was seen ten or more times. This chain connects TRBV2 to TRBJ2-7; no firm D call. Trimming cost V 4 bases and J 2 bases, with 6 bases left between them. Germline values: CDR1 SNHLY, CDR2 FYNNEI. CDR3 length equals 12 residues. CDR3 in amino acids: CASSVQTYEQYF. In nucleotides, the CDR3 is TGTGCCAGCAGTGTACAGACCTACGAGCAGTACTTC.

This clonotype was detected only a few times. The gene calls are TRBV30 and TRBJ2-2; unclear D gene. The germline V gene encodes CDR1 GTSNPN and CDR2 SVGIG (reference sequence). V dropped 0 bases and J dropped 6 bases, with 8 bases sitting between them. The CDR3 has 13 residues. The DNA of the CDR3 is TGTGCCTGGAGTGTAGTGGCTCCCGGGGAGCTGTTTTTT. This encodes CAWSVVAPGELFF.

The sample holds many counts of this clonotype. The chain employs TRBV28 and TRBJ2-7, with no clear D. Germline V gives CDR1 MDHEN, CDR2 SYDVKM. Trimming shortened V by 2 bases and J by 3 bases, and 17 bases separated the two germline ends. The CDR3 has 16 residues. CDR3 sequence reads: CASSLRLAGLSYEQYF. In DNA, the CDR3 is TGTGCCAGCAGTTTAAGGTTGGCCGGGCTAAGCTACGAGCAGTACTTC.

To note about this clonotype: A read error may explain this, as a much larger clone is one base away. The rearrangement joins TRBV11-2 to TRBJ1-4, with D maybe TRBD1 (5 bases). Trimming stripped 4 bases from V and 7 bases from J, with 7 bases between. This CDR3 contains 12 residues. Germline values: CDR1 SGHAT, CDR2 FQNNGV. The CDR3 nucleotides read TGTGCCAGCAGCTGTAGGGGTGAAAAACTGTTTTTT. Amino acids: CASSCRGEKLFF.

This clonotype was observed many times. The chain is built from TRBV20-1 and TRBJ2-5, with a tentative D call TRBD2 (5 bases). Germline CDR1 is DFQATT and CDR2 is SNEGSKA (reference sequence). The CDR3 extends over 13 amino acids. The V end was cut by 4 bases, the J end by 4 bases, with 13 bases between. CDR3 nucleotide sequence: TGCAGTGCTATCGGGGTAGGGTCAGAGACCCAGTACTTC. Its protein is CSAIGVGSETQYF.

This clonotype has at least ten counts. The chain has TRBV5-1 and TRBJ1-2; possibly TRBD1 for D (5 bases). The CDR3 runs 13 residues. Trimming took 4 bases from V and 8 from J, leaving 15 bases between them. Germline lookup yields CDR1 SGHRS and CDR2 YFSETQ. The CDR3 sequence: CASSLGWDGGYTF. The CDR3, as DNA: TGCGCCAGCAGCCTGGGGTGGGACGGCGGCTACACCTTC.

This clonotype was found many times. This sequence joins TRBV30 and TRBJ2-1, with D tentatively TRBD2 (5 bases). CDR1 and CDR2 from the germline V gene are GTSNPN and SVGIG (reference sequence). This CDR3 comprises 13 residues. V dropped 4 bases and J dropped 0 bases, with 7 bases sitting between them. Here the CDR3 DNA reads TGTGCCTGGAAACGGGGCTCCTACAATGAGCAGTTCTTC. Encoded protein: CAWKRGSYNEQFF.

This chain joins TRBV20-1 and TRBJ1-2; D remains ambiguous. The CDR3 contains 14 residues. V was clipped by 3 bases and J by 4 bases, with 15 bases between them. CDR1 DFQATT and CDR2 SNEGSKA come from the germline V gene (reference sequence). The CDR3 DNA sequence: TGCAGTGCTAGTCCATATCGGAGCGGCTATGGCTACACCTTC. This codes for CSASPYRSGYGYTF.

This clonotype was counted many times. This chain uses TRBV2 with TRBJ1-1, with D possibly being TRBD1 (5 bases). This CDR3 has 13 residues. Trimming removed 6 bases at V and 7 bases at J, with 15 bases between. CDR1 and CDR2 (germline): SNHLY, FYNNEI. CDR3 DNA sequence: TGTGCCAGCAGACCCAGGGAGGTTGGTGAAGCTTTCTTT. Translating it yields CASRPREVGEAFF.

The sample holds a few counts of this clonotype. This chain uses TRBV15 with TRBJ2-3; D is possibly TRBD1 (6 bases). Per germline, CDR1 LNHNV and CDR2 YYDKDF (reference sequence). The CDR3 extends over 15 amino acids. V lost 5 bases to trimming and J lost 2 bases, with 14 bases between them. DNA for the CDR3: TGTGCCACCAGCGTTAGTTTGGGGGCCACAGATACGCAGTATTTT. Translation: CATSVSLGATDTQYF.

The chain recombines TRBV6-1 with TRBJ2-7, with 7 bases matching TRBD2. This CDR3 has 12 amino acids. The ends lost 6 bases at V and 5 bases at J; junction bases unmatched: 4. Germline loops: CDR1 MNHNS, CDR2 SASEGT. The CDR3: CASSRLAHEQYF. The CDR3 coding sequence is TGTGCCAGCAGCCGACTAGCTCACGAGCAGTACTTC.

The chain uses TRBV30 and TRBJ2-1; D may be TRBD1 (6 bases). Germline loops: CDR1 GTSNPN, CDR2 SVGIG (reference sequence). V lost 0 bases to trimming and J lost 14 bases, with 20 bases between them. The CDR3 runs 14 residues. The CDR3 DNA is TGTGCCTGGAGTGTTAGGTTGACAGGCCCTTTTAAGTTCTTC. It is translated as CAWSVRLTGPFKFF.

This clonotype occurred many times. The V and J genes are TRBV7-9 and TRBJ2-1; D tentatively reads TRBD1 or TRBD2 (5 bases each). Trimming shortened V by 3 bases and J by 7 bases, and 13 bases separated the two germline ends. The CDR3 has 14 amino acids. CDR1 and CDR2 from the germline V gene are SEHNR and FQNEAQ (reference sequence). CDR3 nucleotide sequence: TGTGCCAGCAGCTTGGGACGGGGCCCTAATGAGCAGTTCTTC. It yields the protein CASSLGRGPNEQFF.

This clonotype has a count of ten or more. The chain carries TRBV11-2 and TRBJ2-1, with 9 nucleotides matching TRBD1. V was pared by 0 bases and J by 8 bases, with 11 bases of the junction left unmatched. CDR3 size: 17 residues. CDR1 SGHAT and CDR2 FQNNGV come from the germline V gene. CDR3 protein: CASSLDPKDRGDHEQFF. CDR3 bases: TGTGCCAGCAGCTTAGATCCGAAGGACAGGGGCGACCATGAGCAGTTCTTC.

Note on this clonotype: A junction boundary mismatches the germline segment, possibly from a read error. As DNA, the CDR3 is TGTGCTAGCAGCGCTACGATTCTACAGGGGAGTGAGCAGTTCTTC. Its protein is CASSATILQGSEQFF. The chain couples TRBV7-7 to TRBJ2-1; 7 bases match TRBD1. Germline V CDR1 and CDR2: SSHAT, FNYEAQ (reference sequence). This CDR3 has 15 residues.

A few counts support this clonotype. The V call is TRBV28, the J call TRBJ1-5; the D gene is possibly TRBD1 (6 bases). Per germline, CDR1 MDHEN and CDR2 SYDVKM. The V and J ends lost 4 bases and 4 bases respectively, with 14 bases between them. This CDR3 has 15 amino acids. The CDR3 loop is CASSSPRGGNQPQHF. In DNA form, the CDR3 reads TGTGCCAGCAGTTCACCCAGGGGCGGGAATCAGCCCCAGCATTTT.

This clonotype came up once. The chain employs TRBV30 and TRBJ2-7; 8 nucleotides agree with TRBD1. Losses at the gene ends were 2 bases for V and 5 bases for J; bases not matched to a gene: 8. Germline values: CDR1 GTSNPN, CDR2 SVGIG (reference sequence). The CDR3 consists of 14 residues. In DNA, the CDR3 is TGTGCCTGGAGTACGGGGACAGGAACCCACGAGCAGTACTTC. This sequence encodes CAWSTGTGTHEQYF. The whole variable domain, remainder taken from reference TRBV30 and TRBJ2-7, is SQTIHQWPATLVQPVGSPLSLECTVEGTSNPNLYWYRQAAGRGLQLLFYSVGIGQISSEVPQNLSASRPQDRQFILSSKKLLLSDSGFYLCAWSTGTGTHEQYFGPGTRLTVT.

This clonotype appeared a single time. J is TRBJ2-5 and V is TRBV11-2, with 9 bases that match TRBD2. The germline V gene has CDR1 SGHAT and CDR2 FQNNGV. This CDR3 has 15 amino acids. V was pared by 1 base and J by 5 bases, with 5 bases of the junction left unmatched. CDR3 coding DNA: TGTGCCAGCAGCTTAGCTAGCGGGATGGGGGAGACCCAGTACTTC. It encodes CASSLASGMGETQYF. The full variable domain, in which reference TRBV11-2 and TRBJ2-5 provide the parts outside the CDR3, is EAGVAQSPRYKIIEKRQSVAFWCNPISGHATLYWYQQILGQGPKLLIQFQNNGVVDDSQLPKDRFSAERLKGVDSTLKIQPAKLEDSAVYLCASSLASGMGETQYFGPGTRLLVL.

This clonotype was recorded a few times. This rearrangement joins TRBV4-1 to TRBJ2-6; D not certain. Trimming took off 1 base at V and 0 bases at J, with 13 bases between the two ends. The germline CDR1 and CDR2 sequences are MGHRA and YSYEKL. The length of the CDR3 is 18 residues. The CDR3 protein is CASSQASPLTSGANVLTF. Written as DNA, the CDR3 is TGCGCCAGCAGCCAAGCTTCCCCCTTGACCTCTGGGGCCAACGTCCTGACTTTC.

This clonotype was detected many times. V usage is TRBV20-1 and J usage is TRBJ2-7; D gene ambiguous. The CDR3 is made up of 15 amino acids. Germline V gives CDR1 DFQATT, CDR2 SNEGSKA (reference sequence). Trimming stripped 0 bases from V and 2 bases from J, with 14 bases between. The CDR3 loop is CSARDPLRATYEQYF. CDR3 coding DNA: TGCAGTGCTAGAGACCCCCTCCGTGCTACCTACGAGCAGTACTTC.

The V call is TRBV5-5, the J call TRBJ1-1; D is uncertain. CDR1 and CDR2 (germline): SGHKS, YYEKEE (reference sequence). Between the trimmed V and J ends, which lost 0 bases and 3 bases, there was a span of 9 bases. This CDR3 is built from 14 residues. CDR3 in amino acids: CASSLARRYTEAFF. CDR3 coding DNA: TGTGCCAGCAGCTTGGCTAGGCGGTACACTGAAGCTTTCTTT.

The chain has TRBV20-1 and TRBJ2-3; D may be TRBD1 (6 bases). The CDR3 contains 16 residues. Trimming shortened V by 2 bases and J by 6 bases, and 21 bases separated the two germline ends. Germline V gives CDR1 DFQATT, CDR2 SNEGSKA (reference sequence). CDR3 protein: CSARLPHLGAADTQYF. CDR3 nucleotides: TGCAGTGCTAGACTGCCTCACTTGGGGGCCGCGGATACGCAGTATTTT.

As regards this clonotype: Since a much larger clone is just one base distant, this may be a read error. In this CDR3 the conserved last residue, phenylalanine or tryptophan, is missing, so a read error is likely. The chain recombines TRBV6-2 or TRBV6-3 with TRBJ1-5; possible D gene TRBD1, 6 bases. V lost 6 bases and J lost 0, with 9 bases in between. This CDR3 region has 14 residues. CDR1 MNHEY and CDR2 SVGEGT come from the germline V gene. CDR3 in amino acids: CASRLGHSNQPQHL. The CDR3 nucleotides read TGTGCCAGCAGATTGGGACATAGCAATCAGCCCCAGCATCTT.

In this sample, this clonotype turned up many times. The chain recombines TRBV28 with TRBJ1-6; a possible D gene is TRBD1 (6 bases). CDR3 size: 13 residues. V was pared by 8 bases and J by 9 bases, with 14 bases between. CDR1 and CDR2 from the germline V gene are MDHEN and SYDVKM. CDR3 nucleotide sequence: TGTGCCAGCTGCGGGGGGCAGGGTTCACCCCTCCACTTT. This sequence encodes CASCGGQGSPLHF.